This entry lists 6 T cell receptor beta chains sequenced from one sample in a study of shared T cell receptors in the human thymus. Method: immunoSEQ multiplex PCR; TCRdb's copy keeps in-frame clones and lacks some. The repertoire consists of hundreds of thousands of clones, with roughly 90% occurring once and the leading ten covering over 0.008%. These data are also associated with another study on human thymus T cells.

Input material: thymocytes. The receptors were sampled from a boy under three years old with a congenital heart defect.

V and J are TRBV14 and TRBJ1-1; D perhaps matches TRBD1 (5 bases). The CDR3 is 15 amino acids. Per the germline V gene, CDR1 is SGHDN and CDR2 is FVKESK. Trimming stripped 6 bases from V and 0 bases from J, with 14 bases between. This CDR3 reads CASRPVGLVNTEAFF. The CDR3 nucleotides are TGTGCCAGCAGGCCAGTGGGGCTCGTGAACACTGAAGCTTTCTTT.

The chain links TRBV2 to TRBJ1-2; TRBD1 agrees at 9 bases. Germline-derived CDR1 and CDR2 are SNHLY and FYNNEI. V dropped 7 bases and J dropped 2; count of bases not matched to a gene: 8. There are 15 residues in the CDR3. CDR3 nucleotide sequence: TGTGCCAGCACGGGACAGGGTAGCGACAACTATGGCTACACCTTC. Translating it yields CASTGQGSDNYGYTF.

J is TRBJ2-1 and V is TRBV5-4; TRBD2 agrees at 9 bases. V gave up 2 bases and J gave up 7 bases; unmatched junction bases: 13. The V gene's germline CDR1 is SGHNT and CDR2 YYREEE (reference sequence). This CDR3 is built from 17 residues. CDR3 sequence reads: CASSLPGLQLAGNEQFF. Written as DNA, the CDR3 is TGTGCCAGCAGCTTACCAGGACTCCAACTAGCGGGTAATGAGCAGTTCTTC.

This clone has just one count. This chain uses TRBV11-2 with TRBJ2-3; D perhaps matches TRBD2 (5 bases). Trimming removed 5 bases from V and 10 bases from J, with 16 bases in between. Germline V gene sequence: CDR1 SGHAT, CDR2 FQNNGV. The CDR3 runs 13 residues. CDR3 sequence reads: CASSENPGKAQYF. CDR3 DNA sequence: TGTGCCAGCAGCGAGAACCCCGGGAAGGCGCAGTATTTT.

The chain carries TRBV5-1 and TRBJ2-1, with 8 bases lining up with TRBD2. The ends lost 0 bases at V and 7 bases at J; junction bases unmatched: 12. Germline CDR1 and CDR2: SGHRS and YFSETQ. The CDR3 runs 17 residues. CDR3 DNA sequence: TGCGCCAGCAGCTTGGCCCACCGGCCAGCGGGAGAGAATGAGCAGTTCTTC. Translated: CASSLAHRPAGENEQFF.

The chain uses TRBV7-2 and TRBJ2-6; D not certain. CDR1 is SGHTA, CDR2 FQGNSA, per germline. This CDR3 is 16 amino acids long. The V gene lost 1 base and the J gene lost 8 bases, with 15 bases spanning the gap. In DNA, the CDR3 is TGTGCCAGCAGCTTAGTGACACAAGGATCATCCAACGTCCTGACTTTC. Translating gives CASSLVTQGSSNVLTF. The full variable domain, its missing parts supplied by reference TRBV7-2 and TRBJ2-6, is GAGVSQSPSNKVTEKGKDVELRCDPISGHTALYWYRQSLGQGLEFLIYFQGNSAPDKSGLPSDRFSAERTGGSVSTLTIQRTQQEDSAVYLCASSLVTQGSSNVLTFGAGSRLTVL.